This T cell receptor beta chain was sequenced for a study of cytomegalovirus exposure and HLA in healthy donors. Of note for this clone: Its target is not known.

It was with 60 Vbeta and 13 Jbeta primers that the PCR ran. Profiling relied on immunoSEQ multiplex PCR, and the TCRdb table lists in-frame clones only, not all of them. Among about 160,000 clones listed, about 75% were seen once. Likely unrecorded immune exposures existed in these nominally healthy donors. Study-wide points: The majority of CMV-associated TCR beta chains were reported as apparently HLA-restricted in a later analysis. Rare TCR sequences dominated, though some public TCRs recurred in many donors. A later analysis, which compared TCR beta chains of equal frequency, found the HLA-associated ones more clonally expanded.

The sequencing input was PBMCs. This receptor was identified in a woman between 50 and 59 years old in good health and CMV-seropositive.

Written as DNA, the CDR3 is TGTGCCAGCAGTAACTGGGAGGACACAAGGGGCACCGGGGAGCTGTTTTTT. As protein: CASSNWEDTRGTGELFF. The rearrangement uses TRBV7-8 and TRBJ2-2; tentatively, D is TRBD2 (6 bases). CDR3 length: 17 residues. Trimming took off 6 bases at V and 4 bases at J, with 21 bases between the two ends. Germline CDR1 and CDR2: SGHVS and FQNEAQ.